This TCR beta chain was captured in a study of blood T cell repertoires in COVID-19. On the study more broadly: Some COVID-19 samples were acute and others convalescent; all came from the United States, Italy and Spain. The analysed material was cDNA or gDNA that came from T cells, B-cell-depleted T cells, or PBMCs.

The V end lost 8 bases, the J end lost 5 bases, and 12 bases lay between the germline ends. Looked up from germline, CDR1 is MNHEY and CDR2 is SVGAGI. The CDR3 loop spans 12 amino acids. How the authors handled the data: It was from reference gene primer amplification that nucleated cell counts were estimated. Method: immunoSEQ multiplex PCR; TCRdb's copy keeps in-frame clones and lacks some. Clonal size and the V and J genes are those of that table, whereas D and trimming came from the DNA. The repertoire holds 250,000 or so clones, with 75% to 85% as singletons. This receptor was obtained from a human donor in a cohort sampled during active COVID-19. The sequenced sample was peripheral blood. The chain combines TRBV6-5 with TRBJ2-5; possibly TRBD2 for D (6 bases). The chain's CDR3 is CASSRGRETQYF. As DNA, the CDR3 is TGTGCCAGCTCCCGTGGGAGGGAGACCCAGTACTTC.